A selection of T cell receptor beta chains follows, all from one sample in a study of blood T cell repertoires in COVID-19. The protocol was immunoSEQ multiplex PCR, while the TCRdb copy is restricted to in-frame clones and leaves out a portion. The sample carries 65,000 to 70,000 clones, 86% recorded once. Sequenced input: peripheral blood. These receptor sequences come from a man aged 50 or older with acute or convalescent COVID-19. Both conserved end residues are part of each CDR3. Each record gives: clone size, J gene, D gene, V gene, CDR3 DNA, CDR3 protein. D genes are given only for firm matches. Clone sizes are given selectively: once, few, many, or a class where the clone is expanded.

abundance: NA; j_gene: TRBJ2-1; d_gene: NA; v_gene: TRBV11-2; CDR3nt: TGTGCCAGCAGCCGCTCGGAGGGGGCCTGGAATGAGCAGTTCTTC; CDR3aa: CASSRSEGAWNEQFF
abundance: NA; j_gene: TRBJ1-4; d_gene: NA; v_gene: TRBV19; CDR3nt: TGTGCCAGTGGACAGTTAAATGAAAAACTGTTTTTT; CDR3aa: CASGQLNEKLFF
abundance: NA; j_gene: TRBJ2-2; d_gene: NA; v_gene: TRBV11-2; CDR3nt: TGTGCCAGCAGCTCCGGTGCATTTACCGGGGAGCTGTTTTTT; CDR3aa: CASSSGAFTGELFF
abundance: NA; j_gene: TRBJ1-5; d_gene: NA; v_gene: TRBV30; CDR3nt: TGTGCCTGGTCTTGGGGGGAGGGTCAGCCCCAGCATTTT; CDR3aa: CAWSWGEGQPQHF
abundance: NA; j_gene: TRBJ2-6; d_gene: NA; v_gene: TRBV2; CDR3nt: TGTGCCAGCAGTGAAAGGCGGGGCTCTGGGGCCAACGTCCTGACTTTC; CDR3aa: CASSERRGSGANVLTF
abundance: NA; j_gene: TRBJ2-5; d_gene: NA; v_gene: TRBV9; CDR3nt: TGTGCCAGCAGCTTGGACTACCAAGAGACCCAGTACTTC; CDR3aa: CASSLDYQETQYF
abundance: NA; j_gene: TRBJ2-5; d_gene: TRBD2; v_gene: TRBV5-1; CDR3nt: TGCCCTGTAAGCGGGGGCGGAGAGACCCAGTACTTC; CDR3aa: CPVSGGGETQYF
abundance: NA; j_gene: TRBJ1-5; d_gene: NA; v_gene: TRBV5-4; CDR3nt: TGTGCCAGCAGCTTATCTCCTCAGGGGCAGCCCCAGCATTTT; CDR3aa: CASSLSPQGQPQHF
abundance: NA; j_gene: TRBJ2-1; d_gene: NA; v_gene: TRBV24-1; CDR3nt: TGTGCCACCAGTGATGCATCTATTTCGCCGAATGAGCAGTTCTTC; CDR3aa: CATSDASISPNEQFF
abundance: NA; j_gene: TRBJ2-3; d_gene: TRBD2; v_gene: TRBV5-1; CDR3nt: TGCGCCAGCAGCGCCGGACTAGCGACTTGGAGTCTGGATACGCAGTATTTT; CDR3aa: CASSAGLATWSLDTQYF
abundance: NA; j_gene: TRBJ2-7; d_gene: TRBD2; v_gene: TRBV2; CDR3nt: TGTGCCAGCAGTGAAGGGACTAGCGGGGTATTCGAGCAGTACTTC; CDR3aa: CASSEGTSGVFEQYF
abundance: once; j_gene: TRBJ1-1; d_gene: NA; v_gene: TRBV19; CDR3nt: TGTGCCAGTAGGGACACTCAGCCGAACACTGAAGCTTTCTTT; CDR3aa: CASRDTQPNTEAFF
abundance: NA; j_gene: TRBJ1-4; d_gene: NA; v_gene: TRBV7-9; CDR3nt: TGTGCCAGCAGTACATCGGAGGAAAAACTGTTTTTT; CDR3aa: CASSTSEEKLFF
abundance: NA; j_gene: TRBJ2-3; d_gene: NA; v_gene: TRBV30; CDR3nt: TGTGCCTGCCTTCGGAGGGGCCTCACAGATACGCAGTATTTT; CDR3aa: CACLRRGLTDTQYF
abundance: NA; j_gene: TRBJ2-3; d_gene: NA; v_gene: TRBV9; CDR3nt: TGTGCCAGCAGCTCTTCCGTCACAGATACGCAGTATTTT; CDR3aa: CASSSSVTDTQYF
abundance: NA; j_gene: TRBJ2-6; d_gene: TRBD1; v_gene: TRBV9; CDR3nt: TGTGCCAGCAGCTACTACGACCGAACGACCCGACAGGGGGCCGGTTCTGGGGCCAACGTCCTGACTTTC; CDR3aa: CASSYYDRTTRQGAGSGANVLTF
abundance: NA; j_gene: TRBJ2-5; d_gene: TRBD2; v_gene: TRBV6-6; CDR3nt: TGTGCCAGCAGACCTACTAGCGGGGGGGAGACCCAGTACTTC; CDR3aa: CASRPTSGGETQYF
abundance: NA; j_gene: TRBJ1-2; d_gene: NA; v_gene: TRBV4-1; CDR3nt: TGCGCCAGCAGCCAAGTTCTCGCCAGCGAAAACTATGGCTACACCTTC; CDR3aa: CASSQVLASENYGYTF
abundance: NA; j_gene: TRBJ2-3; d_gene: TRBD2; v_gene: TRBV19; CDR3nt: TGTGCCAGTAGTAATCGGGGGGGATCCACAGATACGCAGTATTTT; CDR3aa: CASSNRGGSTDTQYF
abundance: NA; j_gene: TRBJ2-7; d_gene: TRBD1; v_gene: TRBV12-3/TRBV12-4; CDR3nt: TGTGCCAGCAGCCTTTCAGGGGGCCACGAGCAGTACTTC; CDR3aa: CASSLSGGHEQYF
abundance: NA; j_gene: TRBJ2-1; d_gene: NA; v_gene: TRBV10-3; CDR3nt: TGTGCCATCGGGGGACCTGCACAGGGAGATGAGCAGTTCTTC; CDR3aa: CAIGGPAQGDEQFF
abundance: NA; j_gene: TRBJ1-2; d_gene: NA; v_gene: TRBV4-1; CDR3nt: TGCGCCAGCAGCCAAAGCAGGACTTTCTATGGCTACACCTTC; CDR3aa: CASSQSRTFYGYTF
abundance: NA; j_gene: TRBJ2-1; d_gene: TRBD2; v_gene: TRBV2; CDR3nt: TGTGCCAGCGGGGGACTAGCGGGAGCGTACAATGAGCAGTTCTTC; CDR3aa: CASGGLAGAYNEQFF
abundance: NA; j_gene: TRBJ2-1; d_gene: TRBD2; v_gene: TRBV11-3; CDR3nt: TGTGCCAGCAGCTTAGGCAAAACTAGCGGGGGGGCGAATGAGCAGTTCTTC; CDR3aa: CASSLGKTSGGANEQFF
abundance: few; j_gene: TRBJ2-5; d_gene: NA; v_gene: TRBV6-4; CDR3nt: TGTGCCAGCGGTCTAAGGACCCAGTACTTC; CDR3aa: CASGLRTQYF
abundance: NA; j_gene: TRBJ1-5; d_gene: NA; v_gene: TRBV5-1; CDR3nt: TGCGCCAGCAGCTTGGGATGGGGGGTTGGCAATCAGCCCCAGCATTTT; CDR3aa: CASSLGWGVGNQPQHF
abundance: NA; j_gene: TRBJ1-3; d_gene: NA; v_gene: TRBV18; CDR3nt: TGTGCCAGCTCACACTCGGAGTCCCCAGCTGGAAACACCATATATTTT; CDR3aa: CASSHSESPAGNTIYF
abundance: NA; j_gene: TRBJ1-2; d_gene: TRBD1; v_gene: TRBV19; CDR3nt: TGTGCCAGCAAGTGGGGGGACAGGGCGGGCTATGGCTACACCTTC; CDR3aa: CASKWGDRAGYGYTF
abundance: once; j_gene: TRBJ2-5; d_gene: TRBD2; v_gene: TRBV5-6; CDR3nt: TGTGCCAGCAGCTTGGCGGGACTAGCGGGAGAGACCCAGTACTTC; CDR3aa: CASSLAGLAGETQYF
abundance: NA; j_gene: TRBJ2-2; d_gene: TRBD1; v_gene: TRBV19; CDR3nt: TGTGCCAGTAGTCCGACCCGACAGGGCTTCGCCGGGGAGCTGTTTTTT; CDR3aa: CASSPTRQGFAGELFF
abundance: NA; j_gene: TRBJ1-2; d_gene: TRBD1; v_gene: TRBV10-3; CDR3nt: TGTGCCACCGAAAATACAGGGGCCTATGGCTACACCTTC; CDR3aa: CATENTGAYGYTF
abundance: NA; j_gene: TRBJ2-1; d_gene: NA; v_gene: TRBV5-1; CDR3nt: TGCGCCAGCAGCTTGGTAGACTCCTACAATGAGCAGTTCTTC; CDR3aa: CASSLVDSYNEQFF
abundance: NA; j_gene: TRBJ2-3; d_gene: TRBD2; v_gene: TRBV9; CDR3nt: TGTGCCAGCAGCGCGCGAGCGGGGCAAACTAGCACAGATACGCAGTATTTT; CDR3aa: CASSARAGQTSTDTQYF
abundance: NA; j_gene: TRBJ1-3; d_gene: NA; v_gene: TRBV5-4; CDR3nt: TGTGCCAGCAGCTGGCCAGGGGAAGCTGGAAACACCATATATTTT; CDR3aa: CASSWPGEAGNTIYF
abundance: once; j_gene: TRBJ2-1; d_gene: TRBD2; v_gene: TRBV19; CDR3nt: TGTGCCAGTAACCGGGGGGTCAATGAGCAGTTCTTC; CDR3aa: CASNRGVNEQFF
abundance: NA; j_gene: TRBJ1-4; d_gene: TRBD1; v_gene: TRBV30; CDR3nt: TGTGCCTGGAGTTGGGGTTTCGGGACAGGTGGTGAAAAACTGTTTTTT; CDR3aa: CAWSWGFGTGGEKLFF
abundance: NA; j_gene: TRBJ2-7; d_gene: TRBD2; v_gene: TRBV2; CDR3nt: TGTGCCAGCAGGGGGGGATTTAGCGGGAGTTCGTACGAGCAGTACTTC; CDR3aa: CASRGGFSGSSYEQYF
abundance: NA; j_gene: TRBJ1-3; d_gene: NA; v_gene: TRBV11-3; CDR3nt: TGTGCCAGCAGCTTAGGCCTAGAAACGGACACCATATATTTT; CDR3aa: CASSLGLETDTIYF
abundance: NA; j_gene: TRBJ2-3; d_gene: TRBD2; v_gene: TRBV19; CDR3nt: TGTGCCAGTAGTTCGGGGGGTGATACAGATACGCAGTATTTT; CDR3aa: CASSSGGDTDTQYF